These 8 T cell receptor beta chains came from one sample sequenced in a study of PD-1 blockade in classical Hodgkin lymphoma. The patients all showed relapse after autologous stem cell transplantation, while their brentuximab vedotin exposure varied. Method: immunoSEQ multiplex PCR; TCRdb's copy keeps in-frame clones and lacks some. The sample has 5,500 to 7,000 clones, around 78% seen once. The source material was peripheral blood mononuclear cells (PBMCs), sampled before the second cycle of nivolumab. Receptor source: a human donor with classical Hodgkin lymphoma.

This clone occurred a few times. The J gene is TRBJ2-6, the V gene TRBV6-5; D remains unclear. The CDR3 totals 15 residues. V was pared by 2 bases and J by 0 bases, with 5 bases between. Germline CDR1 and CDR2: MNHEY and SVGAGI. CDR3 sequence: CASSYESSGANVLTF. In DNA, the CDR3 is TGTGCCAGCAGTTACGAAAGCTCTGGGGCCAACGTCCTGACTTTC.

This chain joins TRBV5-1 and TRBJ1-2; weak D call: TRBD1 (5 bases). The CDR3 runs to 12 residues. The germline gives CDR1 SGHRS, CDR2 YFSETQ. V lost 6 bases to trimming and J lost 4 bases, with 10 bases between them. This CDR3 reads CASKDGAYGYTF. The CDR3 coding sequence is TGCGCCAGCAAAGATGGGGCCTATGGCTACACCTTC.

The rearrangement joins TRBV28 to TRBJ1-4; no clear D gene. Trimming removed 6 bases at V and 4 bases at J, with 21 bases between. The CDR3 is 17 residues long. The germline V gene encodes CDR1 MDHEN and CDR2 SYDVKM. The CDR3 loop is CASSAHRTPSFNEKLFF. CDR3 DNA: TGTGCCAGCAGCGCCCACCGGACTCCCTCATTTAATGAAAAACTGTTTTTT.

The chain couples TRBV6-5 to TRBJ2-7; D possibly corresponds to TRBD2 (5 bases). V gave up 11 bases and J gave up 5 bases, with 13 bases separating them. Germline V CDR1 and CDR2: MNHEY, SVGAGI. This CDR3 is 11 amino acids long. CDR3 sequence: CAGGGIHEQYF. As DNA, the CDR3 is TGTGCCGGAGGAGGCATCCACGAGCAGTACTTC.

Here the CDR3 reads CASSLQEWGTEAFF. The DNA of the CDR3 is TGTGCCAGCAGCTTGCAGGAATGGGGCACTGAAGCTTTCTTT. The chain links TRBV5-4 to TRBJ1-1, with D hard to call. V lost 1 base to trimming and J lost 4 bases, with 11 bases between them. Germline V lookup: CDR1 SGHNT, CDR2 YYREEE (reference sequence). The CDR3 is 14 amino acids. Together with reference TRBV5-4 and TRBJ1-1, the CDR3 gives the full variable domain: ETGVTQSPTHLIKTRGQQVTLRCSSQSGHNTVSWYQQALGQGPQFIFQYYREEENGRGNFPPRFSGLQFPNYSSELNVNALELDDSALYLCASSLQEWGTEAFFGQGTRLTVV.

The chain employs TRBV5-6 and TRBJ2-3; 7 bases map to TRBD1. The V and J ends lost 4 bases and 6 bases, in that order; junction bases with no gene match: 11. CDR1 SGHDT and CDR2 YYEEEE come from the germline V gene. The CDR3 extends over 15 amino acids. CDR3 loop: CASSRQGSDGDTQYF. DNA of the CDR3: TGTGCCAGCAGCCGACAGGGATCGGATGGGGATACGCAGTATTTT.

The gene calls are TRBV10-2 and TRBJ1-6; 10 positions match TRBD1. Germline CDR1 and CDR2: WSHSY and SAAADI. The J segment lost 7 bases and the V segment lost 6 bases, leaving 3 bases of the junction unmatched. This CDR3 has 14 amino acids. Here the CDR3 reads CASRGTGDNSPLHF. The CDR3, as DNA: TGCGCCAGCAGGGGGACAGGGGACAATTCACCCCTCCACTTT.

This chain uses TRBV29-1 with TRBJ1-1; 9 bases fit TRBD1. This CDR3 has 15 residues. After removal of 4 bases from V and 5 bases from J, the junction contained 11 bases not matched to a gene. CDR1 is SQVTM and CDR2 is ANQGSEA in the germline V gene. The chain's CDR3 is CSVGSGGDRGTEAFF. CDR3 DNA: TGCAGCGTTGGTTCAGGGGGAGACAGGGGGACTGAAGCTTTCTTT.